The sequence of this T cell receptor beta chain was determined in a study of human thymus T cells. Overall study results and limits: Apparent skewing of V and J gene usage characterized both thymic and blood repertoires.

A word on this clone: The antigen remains undetermined.

This CDR3 contains 13 residues. Between the trimmed V and J ends, which lost 3 bases and 4 bases, there was a span of 7 bases. CDR1 is SEHNR and CDR2 is FQNEAQ in the germline V gene (reference sequence). Profiling relied on immunoSEQ multiplex PCR, and the TCRdb table lists in-frame clones only, not all of them. The sample shows tens of thousands of clones, 94% of them seen only once. Donors were healthy Finnish infants having corrective surgery for congenital heart defects. A roughly 0.45-1 mL peripheral blood aliquot was taken intraoperatively from four of eight donors. Genomic DNA was extracted from every available blood leukocyte.

This clonotype was sampled from a boy under three years old with a congenital heart defect but otherwise immunologically healthy. The chain joins TRBV7-9 to TRBJ2-1; TRBD2 is a possible D gene (6 bases). Sequencing was performed on blood. CDR3 protein: CASSFGTYNEQFF. CDR3 bases: TGTGCCAGCAGCTTTGGGACTTACAATGAGCAGTTCTTC.